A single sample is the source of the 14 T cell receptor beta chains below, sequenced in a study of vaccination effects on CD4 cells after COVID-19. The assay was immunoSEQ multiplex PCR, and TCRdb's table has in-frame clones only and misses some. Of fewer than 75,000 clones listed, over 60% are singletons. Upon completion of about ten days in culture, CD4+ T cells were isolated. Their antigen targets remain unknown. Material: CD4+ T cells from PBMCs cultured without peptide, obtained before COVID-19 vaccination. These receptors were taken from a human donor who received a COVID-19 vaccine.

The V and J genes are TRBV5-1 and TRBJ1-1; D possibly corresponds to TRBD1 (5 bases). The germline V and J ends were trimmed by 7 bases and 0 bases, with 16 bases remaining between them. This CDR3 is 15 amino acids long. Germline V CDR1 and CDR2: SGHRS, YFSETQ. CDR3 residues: CASSPRGSMNTEAFF. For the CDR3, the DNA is TGCGCCAGCTCTCCACGGGGCAGTATGAACACTGAAGCTTTCTTT.

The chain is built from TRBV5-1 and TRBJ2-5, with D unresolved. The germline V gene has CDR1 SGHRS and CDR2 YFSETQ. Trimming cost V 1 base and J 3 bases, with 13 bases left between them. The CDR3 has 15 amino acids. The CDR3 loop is CASSLFASQEETQYF. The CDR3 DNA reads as TGCGCCAGCAGCTTGTTTGCCAGCCAAGAAGAGACCCAGTACTTC.

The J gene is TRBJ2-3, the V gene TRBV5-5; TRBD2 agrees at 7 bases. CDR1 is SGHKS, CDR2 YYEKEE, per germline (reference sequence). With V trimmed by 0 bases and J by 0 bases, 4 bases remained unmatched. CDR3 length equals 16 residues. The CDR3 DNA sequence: TGTGCCAGCAGCTTGGTCGGGACTACTAGCACAGATACGCAGTATTTT. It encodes CASSLVGTTSTDTQYF.

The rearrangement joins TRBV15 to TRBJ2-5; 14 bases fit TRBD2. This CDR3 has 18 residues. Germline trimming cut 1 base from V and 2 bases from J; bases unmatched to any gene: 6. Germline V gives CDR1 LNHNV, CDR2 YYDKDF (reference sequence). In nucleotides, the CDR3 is TGTGCCACCAGCAGAGTACGGACTAGCGGGGGGTCACAAGAGACCCAGTACTTC. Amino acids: CATSRVRTSGGSQETQYF. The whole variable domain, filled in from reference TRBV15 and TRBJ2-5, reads DAMVIQNPRYQVTQFGKPVTLSCSQTLNHNVMYWYQQKSSQAPKLLFHYYDKDFNNEADTPDNFQSRRPNTSFCFLDIRSPGLGDTAMYLCATSRVRTSGGSQETQYFGPGTRLLVL.

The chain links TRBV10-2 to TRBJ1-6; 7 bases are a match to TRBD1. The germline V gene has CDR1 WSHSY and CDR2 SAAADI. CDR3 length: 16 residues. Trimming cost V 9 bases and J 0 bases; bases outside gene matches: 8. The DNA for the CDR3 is TGCGCCAGTGGGGGGACAGCCAGCTCCTATAATTCACCCCTCCACTTT. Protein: CASGGTASSYNSPLHF.

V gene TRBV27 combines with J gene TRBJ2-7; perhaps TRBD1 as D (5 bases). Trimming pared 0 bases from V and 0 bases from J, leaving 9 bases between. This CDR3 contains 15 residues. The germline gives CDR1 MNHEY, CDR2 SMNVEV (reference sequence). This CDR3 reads CASSLSQGFSYEQYV. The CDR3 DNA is TGTGCCAGCAGTTTATCCCAGGGATTCTCCTACGAGCAGTACGTC.

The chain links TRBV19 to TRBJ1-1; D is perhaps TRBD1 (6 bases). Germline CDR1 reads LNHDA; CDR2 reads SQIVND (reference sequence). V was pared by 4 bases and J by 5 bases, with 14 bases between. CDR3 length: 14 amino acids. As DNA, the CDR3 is TGTGCCAGTAGTACCACAGGGAGGGGGACTGAAGCTTTCTTT. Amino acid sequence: CASSTTGRGTEAFF.

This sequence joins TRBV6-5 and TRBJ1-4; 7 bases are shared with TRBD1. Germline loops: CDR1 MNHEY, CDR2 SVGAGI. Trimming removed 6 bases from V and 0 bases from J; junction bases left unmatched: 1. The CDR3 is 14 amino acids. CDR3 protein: CASRTGATNEKLFF. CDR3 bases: TGTGCCAGCAGAACAGGGGCAACTAATGAAAAACTGTTTTTT.

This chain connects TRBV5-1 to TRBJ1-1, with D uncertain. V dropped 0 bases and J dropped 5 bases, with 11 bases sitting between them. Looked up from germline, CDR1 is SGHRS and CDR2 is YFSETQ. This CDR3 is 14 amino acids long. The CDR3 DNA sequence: TGCGCCAGCAGCTTGGACAGCCCTGGGACTGAAGCTTTCTTT. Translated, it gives CASSLDSPGTEAFF.

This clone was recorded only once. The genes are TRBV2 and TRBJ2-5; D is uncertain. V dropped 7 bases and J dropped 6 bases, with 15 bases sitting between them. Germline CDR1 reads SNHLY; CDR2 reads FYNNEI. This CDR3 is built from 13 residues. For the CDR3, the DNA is TGTGCCAGCAAAGTCCAAGTGGGTAAGACCCAGTACTTC. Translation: CASKVQVGKTQYF.

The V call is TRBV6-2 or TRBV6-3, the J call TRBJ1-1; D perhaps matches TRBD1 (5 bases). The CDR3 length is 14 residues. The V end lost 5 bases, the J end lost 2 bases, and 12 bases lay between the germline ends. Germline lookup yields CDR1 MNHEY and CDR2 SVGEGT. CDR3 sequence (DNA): TGTGCCAGCAGTCCCCGACAGCTCAACACTGAAGCTTTCTTT. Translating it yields CASSPRQLNTEAFF.

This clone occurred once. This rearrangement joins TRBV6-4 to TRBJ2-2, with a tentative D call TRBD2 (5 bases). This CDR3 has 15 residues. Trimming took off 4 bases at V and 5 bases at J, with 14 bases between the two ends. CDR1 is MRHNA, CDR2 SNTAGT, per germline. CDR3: CASSAGSAGTGELFF. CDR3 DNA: TGTGCCAGCAGTGCTGGATCGGCGGGTACCGGGGAGCTGTTTTTT.

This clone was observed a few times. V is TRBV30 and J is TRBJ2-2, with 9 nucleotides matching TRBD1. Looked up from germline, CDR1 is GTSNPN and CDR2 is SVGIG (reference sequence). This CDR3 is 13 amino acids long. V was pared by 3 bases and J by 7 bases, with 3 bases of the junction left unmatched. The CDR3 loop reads CAWRGQGYGELFF. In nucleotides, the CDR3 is TGTGCCTGGAGAGGACAGGGGTACGGGGAGCTGTTTTTT.

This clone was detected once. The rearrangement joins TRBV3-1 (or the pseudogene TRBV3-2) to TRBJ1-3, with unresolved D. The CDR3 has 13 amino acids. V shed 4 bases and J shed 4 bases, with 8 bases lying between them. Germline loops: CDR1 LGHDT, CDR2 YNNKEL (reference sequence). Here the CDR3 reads CASSLGGGNTIYF. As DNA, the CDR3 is TGTGCCAGCAGCCTAGGTGGAGGAAACACCATATATTTT.